These 14 T cell receptor beta chains originate from one sample sequenced in a study of T cells in Graves' hyperthyroidism and ophthalmopathy. Amplified TCR beta CDR3 regions came from RNA transcripts. HTBI primers drove first-round RT-PCR of the TCR CDR3. In TCRdb, the multiplex PCR reads were re-called with MiXCR into one record per CDR3 protein. The repertoire holds fewer than 850,000 distinct CDR3 sequences, with 17% as singletons. Sequenced sample: blood. All receptors come from a man aged 45 to 65 with Graves' hyperthyroidism.

The rearrangement uses TRBV30 and TRBJ1-1; D remains ambiguous. There are 15 residues in the CDR3. Looked up from germline, CDR1 is GTSNPN and CDR2 is SVGIG (reference sequence). Trimming took 0 bases from V and 4 from J, leaving 15 bases between them. In DNA form, the CDR3 reads TGTGCCTGGAGTGTACAGCTCACCCCGGGCACTGAAGCTTTCTTT. Translated, it gives CAWSVQLTPGTEAFF.

This clonotype turned up a few times. The chain couples TRBV20-1 to TRBJ2-4, with D perhaps TRBD2 (5 bases). The CDR3 consists of 16 residues. Germline V gives CDR1 DFQATT, CDR2 SNEGSKA (reference sequence). V gave up 6 bases and J gave up 3 bases, with 21 bases separating them. The CDR3 DNA reads as TGCAGTGCCCCGAGAGCCCCGGAGGAGGACAAAAACATTCAGTACTTC. Its protein is CSAPRAPEEDKNIQYF.

The sample holds a few counts of this clonotype. The CDR3 nucleotides read TGTGCCAGCAGCCAAGGACTAGCGGGAATGGGGATCACCGGGGAGCTGTTTTTT. The encoded protein is CASSQGLAGMGITGELFF. The rearrangement links TRBV3-1 to TRBJ2-2, with 11 bases lining up with TRBD2. The length of the CDR3 is 18 residues. V was clipped by 1 base and J by 4 bases; unmatched bases: 8. From germline, CDR1 is LGHDT and CDR2 YNNKEL (reference sequence).

The CDR3 DNA follows: TGTGCCAGCAGTGAAAGAGACAGGGTGGGAAATGAGCAGTTCTTC. It codes for CASSERDRVGNEQFF. V usage is TRBV6-1 and J usage is TRBJ2-1, with 7 positions matching TRBD1. The CDR3 extends over 15 amino acids. Losses at the gene ends were 2 bases for V and 7 bases for J; bases not matched to a gene: 8. From germline, CDR1 is MNHNS and CDR2 SASEGT.

This clonotype was seen a handful of times. The chain combines TRBV29-1 with TRBJ2-7; D call uncertain. Germline V gene sequence: CDR1 SQVTM, CDR2 ANQGSEA. The CDR3 is 11 amino acids. Trimming left V 5 bases short and J 4 bases short, with 9 bases between. The CDR3 loop is CSVRTSYEQYF. In DNA, the CDR3 is TGCAGCGTTCGAACGAGTTACGAGCAGTACTTC.

There are many counts of this clonotype. V and J are TRBV10-3 and TRBJ2-7, with 7 bases lining up with TRBD1. CDR3 length equals 14 residues. Trimming removed 0 bases from V and 3 bases from J; junction bases left unmatched: 2. Per germline, CDR1 ENHRY and CDR2 SYGVKD. In DNA form, the CDR3 reads TGTGCCATCAGTGAGTCGACAGGGATCTACGAGCAGTACTTC. This codes for CAISESTGIYEQYF.

This clonotype was counted ten times or more. The chain combines TRBV12-3 or TRBV12-4 with TRBJ1-2; 11 nucleotides match TRBD1. This CDR3 is 14 amino acids long. Trimming took 6 bases from V and 3 from J; bases not matched to a gene: 3. CDR3 sequence reads: CASRPGQGDYGYTF. For the CDR3, the DNA is TGTGCCAGCAGGCCGGGACAGGGGGACTATGGCTACACCTTC.

This clonotype was seen many times. This chain links TRBV30 with TRBJ2-3, with 10 bases lining up with TRBD2. The CDR3 has 14 amino acids. Germline V CDR1 and CDR2: GTSNPN, SVGIG (reference sequence). Trimming cost V 4 bases and J 4 bases; bases outside gene matches: 5. In DNA form, the CDR3 reads TGTGCCTGGACCTCTAGCGGGAGCCCAGATACGCAGTATTTT. Amino acids: CAWTSSGSPDTQYF. The full variable domain, with the rest looked up from reference TRBV30 and TRBJ2-3, is SQTIHQWPATLVQPVGSPLSLECTVEGTSNPNLYWYRQAAGRGLQLLFYSVGIGQISSEVPQNLSASRPQDRQFILSSKKLLLSDSGFYLCAWTSSGSPDTQYFGPGTRLTVL.

The J gene is TRBJ2-3, the V gene TRBV7-2, with 10 bases identical to TRBD2. The junction had 8 bases not matched to a gene; V was cut back by 4 bases and J by 4 bases. Looked up from germline, CDR1 is SGHTA and CDR2 is FQGNSA. The length of the CDR3 is 16 residues. The CDR3: CASSSSSSGSSDTQYF. DNA of the CDR3: TGTGCCAGCAGCTCGAGTTCTAGCGGGAGCTCAGATACGCAGTATTTT.

This clonotype occurred a few times. CDR3 nucleotides: TGTGCCAGCAGCCAGATGGGCGGGAAGAACACCGGGGAGCTGTTTTTT. It codes for CASSQMGGKNTGELFF. The chain couples TRBV7-9 to TRBJ2-2; the D gene is possibly TRBD2 (6 bases). Germline V gene sequence: CDR1 SEHNR, CDR2 FQNEAQ (reference sequence). CDR3 size: 16 residues. The ends were cut back, 5 bases at V and 1 base at J, with 14 bases in the middle.

This chain uses TRBV20-1 with TRBJ2-2; TRBD1 is a possible D gene (5 bases). The CDR3 consists of 14 residues. V lost 3 bases and J lost 3, with 11 bases in between. Per germline, CDR1 DFQATT and CDR2 SNEGSKA (reference sequence). In nucleotides, the CDR3 is TGCAGTGCTAGGGACATAGGCCACACCGGGGAGCTGTTTTTT. It translates to CSARDIGHTGELFF.

This clonotype was seen many times. The rearrangement joins TRBV28 to TRBJ2-7; 8 bases match TRBD1. The CDR3 runs to 15 residues. The germline V gene has CDR1 MDHEN and CDR2 SYDVKM. The V and J ends lost 4 bases and 0 bases, in that order; junction bases with no gene match: 5. CDR3: CASSSRGRSSYEQYF. The CDR3 DNA reads TGTGCCAGCAGTTCCAGGGGGCGAAGCTCCTACGAGCAGTACTTC.

This sequence joins TRBV19 and TRBJ2-5, with 7 bases that match TRBD1. Unmatched junction bases numbered 5, after V lost 9 bases and J lost 7 bases. CDR1 and CDR2 (germline): LNHDA, SQIVND (reference sequence). This CDR3 region has 11 residues. This chain's CDR3 is CASRQGGTQYF. The CDR3 bases are TGTGCCAGCAGACAGGGCGGGACCCAGTACTTC.

Ten or more counts support this clonotype. The V and J genes are TRBV2 and TRBJ1-5, with D possibly being TRBD1 (5 bases). Germline assignment: CDR1 SNHLY and CDR2 FYNNEI. The CDR3 is made up of 16 amino acids. V was shortened by 2 bases and J by 0 bases, with 11 bases between the two germline ends. CDR3 DNA sequence: TGTGCCAGCAGTGAACAGGTGGGGGGTAGCAATCAGCCCCAGCATTTT. It specifies CASSEQVGGSNQPQHF. Full variable domain (outside the CDR3, taken from reference TRBV2 and TRBJ1-5): EPEVTQTPSHQVTQMGQEVILRCVPISNHLYFYWYRQILGQKVEFLVSFYNNEISEKSEIFDDQFSVERPDGSNFTLKIRSTKLEDSAMYFCASSEQVGGSNQPQHFGDGTRLSIL.